This TCR beta chain was recorded in a study of blood T cell repertoires in COVID-19. Study in general: T cells, B-cell-depleted T cells, or PBMCs provided the cDNA or gDNA that served as material.

V lost 8 bases and J 9 bases, leaving 17 bases between the germline ends. The CDR3 loop spans 13 amino acids. Germline values: CDR1 MNHEY, CDR2 SVGAGI. As handled by the study authors: Scientists estimated how many nucleated cells there were by amplifying reference gene primers. Profiling relied on immunoSEQ multiplex PCR, and the TCRdb table lists in-frame clones only, not all of them. The DNA gave D and trimming, while V, J and clone size come from that table. The sample lists some 220,000 clones, more than 70% occurring once. The clonotype was recovered from a human donor in a cohort sampled during active COVID-19. This chain connects TRBV6-5 to TRBJ2-1, with D possibly matching TRBD1 (5 bases). Sequencing was done on a sample of peripheral blood. As DNA, the CDR3 is TGTGCCAGCCCCGTAGACTGGGGCGGTGAGCAGTTCTTC. Its translation is CASPVDWGGEQFF.